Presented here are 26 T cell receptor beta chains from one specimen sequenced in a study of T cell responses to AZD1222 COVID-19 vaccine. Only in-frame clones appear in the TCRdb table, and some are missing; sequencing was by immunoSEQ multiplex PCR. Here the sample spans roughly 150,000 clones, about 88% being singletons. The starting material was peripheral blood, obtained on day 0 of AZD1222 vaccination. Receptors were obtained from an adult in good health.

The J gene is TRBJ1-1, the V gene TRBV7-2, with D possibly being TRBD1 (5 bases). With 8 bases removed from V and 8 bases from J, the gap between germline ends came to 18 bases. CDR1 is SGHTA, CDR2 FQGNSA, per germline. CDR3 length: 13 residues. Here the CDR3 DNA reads TGTGCCAGCGGAGTCCTCCCGGGGACGGAAGCTTTCTTT. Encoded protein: CASGVLPGTEAFF.

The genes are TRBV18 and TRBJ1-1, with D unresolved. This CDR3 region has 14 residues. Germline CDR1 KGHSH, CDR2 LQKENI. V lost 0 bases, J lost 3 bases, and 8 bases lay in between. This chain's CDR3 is CASSPPLGDTEAFF. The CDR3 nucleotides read TGTGCCAGCTCACCACCTCTTGGGGACACTGAAGCTTTCTTT.

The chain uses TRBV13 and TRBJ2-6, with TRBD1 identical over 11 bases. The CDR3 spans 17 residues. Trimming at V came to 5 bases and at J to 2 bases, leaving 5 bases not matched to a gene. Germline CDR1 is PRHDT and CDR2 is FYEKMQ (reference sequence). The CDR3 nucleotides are TGTGCCAGCAGCACATGGGGACAGGGGGCTGGGGCCAACGTCCTGACTTTC. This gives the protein CASSTWGQGAGANVLTF.

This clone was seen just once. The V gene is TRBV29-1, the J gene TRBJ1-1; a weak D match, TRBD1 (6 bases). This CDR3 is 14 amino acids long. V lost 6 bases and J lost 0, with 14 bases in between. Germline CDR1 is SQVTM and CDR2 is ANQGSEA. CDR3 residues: CSVRSQGVNTEAFF. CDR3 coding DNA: TGCAGCGTACGTTCACAGGGTGTGAACACTGAAGCTTTCTTT.

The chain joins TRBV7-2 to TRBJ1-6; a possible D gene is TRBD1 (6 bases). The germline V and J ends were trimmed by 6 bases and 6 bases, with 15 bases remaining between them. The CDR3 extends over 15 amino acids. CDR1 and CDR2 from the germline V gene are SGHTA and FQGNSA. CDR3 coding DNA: TGTGCCAGCAGGACTGGCTCAGGGGTTAATTCACCCCTCCACTTT. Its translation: CASRTGSGVNSPLHF.

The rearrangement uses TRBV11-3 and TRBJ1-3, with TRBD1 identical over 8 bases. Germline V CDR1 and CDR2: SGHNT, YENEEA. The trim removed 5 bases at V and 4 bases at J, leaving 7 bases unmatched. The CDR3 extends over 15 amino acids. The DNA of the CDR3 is TGTGCCAGCAGCGCGACAGGGGCTAACGGAAACACCATATATTTT. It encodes CASSATGANGNTIYF.

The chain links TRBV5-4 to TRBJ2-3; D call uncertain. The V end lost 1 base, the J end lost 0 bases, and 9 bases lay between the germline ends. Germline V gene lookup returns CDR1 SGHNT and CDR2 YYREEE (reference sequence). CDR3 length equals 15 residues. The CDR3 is CASSLPPVSTDTQYF. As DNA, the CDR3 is TGTGCCAGCAGCTTGCCGCCCGTTAGCACAGATACGCAGTATTTT.

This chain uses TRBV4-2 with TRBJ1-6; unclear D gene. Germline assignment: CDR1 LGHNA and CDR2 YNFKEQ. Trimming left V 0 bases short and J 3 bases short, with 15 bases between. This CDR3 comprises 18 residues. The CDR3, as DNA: TGTGCCAGCAGCCAAGATCGGACGCGGCGTGACTATAATTCACCCCTCCACTTT. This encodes CASSQDRTRRDYNSPLHF.

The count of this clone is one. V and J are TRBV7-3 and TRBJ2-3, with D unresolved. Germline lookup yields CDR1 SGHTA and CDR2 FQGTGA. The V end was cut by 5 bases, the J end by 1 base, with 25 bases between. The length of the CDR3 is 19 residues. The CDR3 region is CASSLPLVRAETCTDTQYF. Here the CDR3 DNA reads TGTGCCAGCAGCCTCCCCCTTGTTAGGGCCGAAACCTGCACAGATACGCAGTATTTT.

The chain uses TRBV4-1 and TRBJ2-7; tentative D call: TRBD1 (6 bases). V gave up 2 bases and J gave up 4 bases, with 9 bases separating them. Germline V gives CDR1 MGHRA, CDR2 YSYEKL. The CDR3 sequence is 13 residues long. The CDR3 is CASSQRTAYEQYF. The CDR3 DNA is TGCGCCAGCAGCCAACGGACAGCGTACGAGCAGTACTTC.

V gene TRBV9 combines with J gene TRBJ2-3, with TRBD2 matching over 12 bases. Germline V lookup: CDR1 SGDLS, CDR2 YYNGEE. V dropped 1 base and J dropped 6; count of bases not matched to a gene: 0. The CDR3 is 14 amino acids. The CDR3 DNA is TGTGCCAGCAGCGTAACTAGCGGGAGGGATACGCAGTATTTT. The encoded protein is CASSVTSGRDTQYF. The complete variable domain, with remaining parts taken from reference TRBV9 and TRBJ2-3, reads DSGVTQTPKHLITATGQRVTLRCSPRSGDLSVYWYQQSLDQGLQFLIQYYNGEERAKGNILERFSAQQFPDLHSELNLSSLELGDSALYFCASSVTSGRDTQYFGPGTRLTVL.

This CDR3 is CASSLYERGIQYF. CDR3 DNA sequence: TGTGCCAGCAGTTTATACGAGAGGGGCATTCAGTACTTC. The chain employs TRBV28 and TRBJ2-4, with D possibly called TRBD1 or TRBD2 (5 bases each). V shed 1 base and J shed 9 bases, with 10 bases lying between them. This CDR3 contains 13 residues. Germline V CDR1 and CDR2: MDHEN, SYDVKM.

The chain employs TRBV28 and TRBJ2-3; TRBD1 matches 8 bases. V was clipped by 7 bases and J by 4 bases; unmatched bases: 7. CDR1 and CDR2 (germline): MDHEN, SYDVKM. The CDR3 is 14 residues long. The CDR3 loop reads CASTPGQAADTQYF. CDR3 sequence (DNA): TGTGCCAGCACTCCGGGACAGGCTGCAGATACGCAGTATTTT.

The CDR3 DNA sequence: TGTGCCAGCAGCTTTACCGTTAGCTCCTACAATGAGCAGTTCTTC. Its protein is CASSFTVSSYNEQFF. The chain carries TRBV7-2 and TRBJ2-1; D is unclear. The CDR3 length is 15 residues. Germline assignment: CDR1 SGHTA and CDR2 FQGNSA. Trimming cost V 3 bases and J 0 bases, with 9 bases left between them.

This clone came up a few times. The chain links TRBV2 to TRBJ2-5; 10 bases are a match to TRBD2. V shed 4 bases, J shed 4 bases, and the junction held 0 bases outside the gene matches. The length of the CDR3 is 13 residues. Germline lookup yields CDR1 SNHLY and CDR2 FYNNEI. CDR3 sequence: CASSGLAGETQYF. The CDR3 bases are TGTGCCAGCAGTGGACTAGCGGGAGAGACCCAGTACTTC.

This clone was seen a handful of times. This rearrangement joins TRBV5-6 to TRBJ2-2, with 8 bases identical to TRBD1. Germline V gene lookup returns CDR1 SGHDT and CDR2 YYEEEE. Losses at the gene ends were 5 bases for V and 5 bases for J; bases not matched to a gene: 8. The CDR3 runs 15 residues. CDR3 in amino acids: CASSRQGRRTGELFF. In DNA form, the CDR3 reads TGTGCCAGCAGTCGACAGGGGAGGAGAACCGGGGAGCTGTTTTTT. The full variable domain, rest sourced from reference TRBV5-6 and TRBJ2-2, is DAGVTQSPTHLIKTRGQQVTLRCSPKSGHDTVSWYQQALGQGPQFIFQYYEEEERQRGNFPDRFSGHQFPNYSSELNVNALLLGDSALYLCASSRQGRRTGELFFGEGSRLTVL.

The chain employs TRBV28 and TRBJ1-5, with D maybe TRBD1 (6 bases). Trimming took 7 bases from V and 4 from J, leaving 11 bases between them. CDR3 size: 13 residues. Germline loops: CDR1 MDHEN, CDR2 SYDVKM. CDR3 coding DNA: TGTGCCAGCATAACTCAGGGGAATCAGCCCCAGCATTTT. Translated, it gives CASITQGNQPQHF. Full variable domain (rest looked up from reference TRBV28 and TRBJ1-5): DVKVTQSSRYLVKRTGEKVFLECVQDMDHENMFWYRQDPGLGLRLIYFSYDVKMKEKGDIPEGYSVSREKKERFSLILESASTNQTSMYLCASITQGNQPQHFGDGTRLSIL.

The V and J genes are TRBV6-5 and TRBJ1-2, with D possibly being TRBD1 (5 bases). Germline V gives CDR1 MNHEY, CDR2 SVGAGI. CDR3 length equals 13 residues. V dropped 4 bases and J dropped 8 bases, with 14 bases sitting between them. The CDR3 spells CASSSWQGEGYTF. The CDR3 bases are TGTGCCAGCAGTTCTTGGCAGGGAGAGGGCTACACCTTC.

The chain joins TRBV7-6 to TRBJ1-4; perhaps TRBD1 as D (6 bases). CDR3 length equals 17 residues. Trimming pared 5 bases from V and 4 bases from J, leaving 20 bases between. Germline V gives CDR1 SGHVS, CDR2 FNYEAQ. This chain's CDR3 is CASSLNQGPKSNEKLFF. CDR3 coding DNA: TGTGCCAGCAGCCTTAACCAGGGGCCCAAAAGTAATGAAAAACTGTTTTTT.

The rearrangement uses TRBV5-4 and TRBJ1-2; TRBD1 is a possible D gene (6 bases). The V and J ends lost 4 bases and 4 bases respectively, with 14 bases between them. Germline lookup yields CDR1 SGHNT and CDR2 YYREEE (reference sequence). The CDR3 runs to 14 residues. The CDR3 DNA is TGTGCCAGCAGCCAGGACGGGGGCATCTATGGCTACACCTTC. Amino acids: CASSQDGGIYGYTF.

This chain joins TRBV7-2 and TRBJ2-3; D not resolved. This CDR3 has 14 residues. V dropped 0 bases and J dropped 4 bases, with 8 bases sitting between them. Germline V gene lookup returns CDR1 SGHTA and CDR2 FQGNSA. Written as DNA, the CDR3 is TGTGCCAGCAGCTTAGCGGTGGGCGCAGATACGCAGTATTTT. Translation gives CASSLAVGADTQYF.

The CDR3 nucleotides read TGTGCCAGCAGCTCACAGGGGTTAGGGAACACCATATATTTT. Translated: CASSSQGLGNTIYF. The rearrangement links TRBV13 to TRBJ1-3; TRBD1 matches at 7 bases. The trim removed 4 bases at V and 7 bases at J, leaving 7 bases unmatched. This CDR3 comprises 14 residues. Germline V gene sequence: CDR1 PRHDT, CDR2 FYEKMQ (reference sequence).

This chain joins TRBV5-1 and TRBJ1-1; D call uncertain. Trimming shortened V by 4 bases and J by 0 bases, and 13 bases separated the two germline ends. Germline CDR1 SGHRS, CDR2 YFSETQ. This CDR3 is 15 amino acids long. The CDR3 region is CASSLGAGMNTEAFF. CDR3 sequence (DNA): TGCGCCAGCAGCCTTGGCGCCGGAATGAACACTGAAGCTTTCTTT.

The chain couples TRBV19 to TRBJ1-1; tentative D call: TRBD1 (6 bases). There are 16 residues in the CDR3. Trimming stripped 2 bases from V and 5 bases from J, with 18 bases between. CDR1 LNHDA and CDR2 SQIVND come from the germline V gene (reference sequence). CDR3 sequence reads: CASSIIGGGVQTEAFF. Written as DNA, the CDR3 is TGTGCCAGTAGTATAATCGGGGGCGGGGTTCAAACTGAAGCTTTCTTT.

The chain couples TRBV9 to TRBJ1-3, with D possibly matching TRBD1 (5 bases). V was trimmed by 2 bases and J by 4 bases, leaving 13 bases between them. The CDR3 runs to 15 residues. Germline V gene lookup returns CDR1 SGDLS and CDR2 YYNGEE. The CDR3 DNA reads TGTGCCAGCAGCGTGGGGAGAGGGACCGGAAACACCATATATTTT. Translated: CASSVGRGTGNTIYF.

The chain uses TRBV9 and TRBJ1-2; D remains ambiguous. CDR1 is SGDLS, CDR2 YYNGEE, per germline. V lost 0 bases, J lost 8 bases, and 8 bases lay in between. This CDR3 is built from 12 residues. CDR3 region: CASSVVEGGYTF. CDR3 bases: TGTGCCAGCAGCGTAGTCGAGGGCGGCTACACCTTC.